This entry features one TCR beta chain sequence. Germline V lookup: CDR1 MNHEY, CDR2 SMNVEV (reference sequence). Trimming shortened V by 6 bases and J by 2 bases, and 17 bases separated the two germline ends. The CDR3 length is 15 residues. The sample belongs to a study of blood T cell repertoires in COVID-19. Across the study: Sites in the United States, Italy and Spain provided acute and convalescent COVID-19 samples. In each case, the material was cDNA or gDNA derived from T cells, B-cell-depleted T cells, or PBMCs.

Profiling relied on immunoSEQ multiplex PCR, and the TCRdb table lists in-frame clones only, not all of them. The table records roughly 68,000 clones, more than 85% of them present only once. The source is a man aged 35-49 years with COVID-19, enrolled during active disease. The specimen was peripheral blood. The J gene is TRBJ2-7, the V gene TRBV27; perhaps TRBD2 as D (5 bases). This CDR3 reads CASRSNGERTYEQYF. The CDR3 DNA reads as TGTGCCAGCAGATCTAACGGGGAGAGAACCTACGAGCAGTACTTC.